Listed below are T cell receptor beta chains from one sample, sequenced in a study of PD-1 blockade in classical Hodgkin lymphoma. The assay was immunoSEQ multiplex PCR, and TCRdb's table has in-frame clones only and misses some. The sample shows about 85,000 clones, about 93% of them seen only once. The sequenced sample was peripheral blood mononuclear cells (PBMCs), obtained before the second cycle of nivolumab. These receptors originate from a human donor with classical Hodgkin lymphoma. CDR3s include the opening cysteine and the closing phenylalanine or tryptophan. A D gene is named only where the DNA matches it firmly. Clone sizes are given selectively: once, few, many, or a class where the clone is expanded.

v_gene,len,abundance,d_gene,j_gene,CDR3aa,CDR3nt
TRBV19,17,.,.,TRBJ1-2,CASTPRLGGRDNYGYTF,TGTGCCAGTACCCCGAGGCTGGGGGGACGAGATAACTATGGCTACACCTTC
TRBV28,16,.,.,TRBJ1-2,CASSLGSSGVGYGYTF,TGTGCCAGCAGTTTAGGGTCTTCAGGGGTAGGCTATGGCTACACCTTC
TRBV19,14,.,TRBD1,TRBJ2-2,CASSTGGGTGELFF,TGTGCCAGTTCGACAGGGGGCGGAACCGGGGAGCTGTTTTTT
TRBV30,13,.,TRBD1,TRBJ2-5,CARTGMGTETQYF,TGTGCAAGGACAGGGATGGGTACGGAGACCCAGTACTTC
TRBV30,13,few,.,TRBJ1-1,CAWSVQEGTEAFF,TGTGCCTGGAGTGTACAGGAGGGCACTGAAGCTTTCTTT
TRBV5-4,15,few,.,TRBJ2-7,CASSPDSALSYEQYF,TGTGCCAGCAGCCCGGACAGCGCCCTCTCCTACGAGCAGTACTTC
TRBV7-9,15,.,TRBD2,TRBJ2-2,CASSLPAGVSGELFF,TGTGCCAGCAGCTTACCTGCGGGGGTGAGCGGGGAGCTGTTTTTT
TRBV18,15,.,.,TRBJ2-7,CASSPTGTGTYEQYF,TGTGCCAGCTCGCCTACCGGGACTGGGACCTACGAGCAGTACTTC
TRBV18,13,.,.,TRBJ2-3,CASSKQYTDTQYF,TGTGCCAGCTCAAAACAATACACAGATACGCAGTATTTT
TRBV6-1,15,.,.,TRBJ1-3,CASSEVGSSGNTIYF,TGTGCCAGCAGTGAAGTGGGGAGCTCTGGAAACACCATATATTTT
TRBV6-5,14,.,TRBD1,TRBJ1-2,CASSPGTVNYGYTF,TGTGCCAGCAGCCCCGGGACAGTAAACTATGGCTACACCTTC
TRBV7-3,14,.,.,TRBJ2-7,CASSPGPNIDEQYF,TGTGCCAGCAGCCCTGGTCCCAATATCGACGAGCAGTACTTC
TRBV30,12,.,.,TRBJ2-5,CAWSVFSEGQYF,TGTGCCTGGAGTGTATTCAGCGAGGGACAGTACTTC
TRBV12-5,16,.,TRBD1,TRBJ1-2,CASGSPLTGDDYGYTF,TGTGCTAGTGGTTCGCCTCTCACAGGGGACGACTATGGCTACACCTTC
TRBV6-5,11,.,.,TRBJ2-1,CASSRGVGQFF,TGTGCCAGCAGTCGTGGAGTGGGGCAGTTCTTC
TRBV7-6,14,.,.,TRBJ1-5,CASSLDSSNQPQHF,TGTGCCAGCAGCTTAGACAGTAGCAATCAGCCCCAGCATTTT
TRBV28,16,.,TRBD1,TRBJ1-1,CASRPGTGFFSTEAFF,TGTGCCAGCAGACCCGGGACAGGGTTTTTCAGCACTGAAGCTTTCTTT
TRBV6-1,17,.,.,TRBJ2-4,CASSEAGSLLAKNIQYF,TGTGCCAGCAGTGAAGCCGGAAGCCTGTTAGCCAAAAACATTCAGTACTTC
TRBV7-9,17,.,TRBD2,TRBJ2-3,CASSLGTSGPSTDTQYF,TGTGCCAGCAGCTTAGGGACTAGCGGACCTAGCACAGATACGCAGTATTTT
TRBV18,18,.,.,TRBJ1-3,CASSPRDTSLGSENTIYF,TGTGCCAGCTCACCAAGGGACACCAGTCTGGGTTCGGAAAACACCATATATTTT
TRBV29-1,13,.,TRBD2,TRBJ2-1,CSAGTSGRNEQFF,TGCAGCGCCGGGACTAGCGGCCGCAATGAGCAGTTCTTC
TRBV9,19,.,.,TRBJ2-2,CASSERASWASANTGELFF,TGTGCCAGCAGCGAGAGGGCCTCGTGGGCTAGCGCGAACACCGGGGAGCTGTTTTTT
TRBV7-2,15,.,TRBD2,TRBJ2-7,CASSSGLAGQGEQYF,TGTGCCAGCAGCTCGGGACTAGCGGGACAGGGGGAGCAGTACTTC